The 31 T cell receptor beta chains reported below all come from one sample, sequenced in a study of vaccination effects on CD4 cells after COVID-19. In the ViraFEST assay, antigen-specific CD4+ clonotypes were identified by expansion after peptide-pool stimulation. Cells that had been cultured for 9 to 10 days were the source of isolated CD4+ T cells. Profiled with immunoSEQ multiplex PCR; TCRdb holds only in-frame clones, not every one. The data contain about 31,000 clones, about 63% of them singletons. For these receptors, no antigen is known. The sequencing used CD4+ T cells from PBMCs cultured with HCoV-229E spike peptides, collected before COVID-19 vaccination. These receptors all come from a human donor who received a COVID-19 vaccine.

This clone was counted a single time. J is TRBJ1-3 and V is TRBV5-5; no clear D gene. CDR3 size: 17 residues. The germline V and J ends were trimmed by 3 bases and 0 bases, with 16 bases remaining between them. Germline V gene data show CDR1 as SGHKS and CDR2 as YYEKEE (reference sequence). The CDR3: CASSSPPGSYSGNTIYF. DNA for the CDR3: TGTGCCAGCAGCTCACCCCCCGGGTCGTACTCTGGAAACACCATATATTTT.

J is TRBJ2-4 and V is TRBV4-1, with D possibly TRBD2 on 5 matching bases. Germline V lookup: CDR1 MGHRA, CDR2 YSYEKL. The CDR3 extends over 17 amino acids. V lost 2 bases to trimming and J lost 4 bases, with 18 bases between them. The DNA for the CDR3 is TGCGCCAGCAGCCAATATTTCGAACTAGGGTTAAAAAACATTCAGTACTTC. Its translation is CASSQYFELGLKNIQYF.

This sequence joins TRBV7-8 and TRBJ1-1; D call uncertain. This CDR3 has 14 amino acids. Trimming stripped 2 bases from V and 0 bases from J, with 7 bases between. Per germline, CDR1 SGHVS and CDR2 FQNEAQ. CDR3 region: CASSLKQMNTEAFF. CDR3 sequence (DNA): TGTGCCAGCAGCTTAAAACAGATGAACACTGAAGCTTTCTTT.

A few counts support this clone. The chain carries TRBV5-1 and TRBJ1-4; possibly TRBD1 for D (6 bases). The CDR3 loop spans 15 amino acids. Germline loops: CDR1 SGHRS, CDR2 YFSETQ. Trimming pared 5 bases from V and 7 bases from J, leaving 18 bases between. The DNA of the CDR3 is TGCGCCAGCAGGGCCCAGGGACAAGGAAGTGAAAAACTGTTTTTT. Its protein product is CASRAQGQGSEKLFF.

The chain couples TRBV19 to TRBJ2-1, with D perhaps given as TRBD1 or TRBD2 (5 bases each). CDR1 and CDR2 (germline): LNHDA, SQIVND (reference sequence). CDR3 length equals 13 residues. V lost 3 bases to trimming and J lost 10 bases, with 13 bases between them. The CDR3 nucleotides read TGTGCCAGTAGTATTCGGGGCCCCAGGGAGCAGTTCTTC. It specifies CASSIRGPREQFF.

The chain uses TRBV5-4 and TRBJ2-7, with D uncertain. V was cut by 2 bases and J by 4 bases, with 19 bases left in between. The CDR3 has 16 amino acids. Germline CDR1 is SGHNT and CDR2 is YYREEE (reference sequence). DNA of the CDR3: TGTGCCAGCAGCTTAGGGAATCCAGACCTAACTTACGAGCAGTACTTC. Translated, it gives CASSLGNPDLTYEQYF.

This clone appeared a few times. CDR3 sequence: CASSGLVDHEQYF. CDR3 in DNA: TGTGCCAGCAGTGGACTAGTCGACCACGAGCAGTACTTC. The rearrangement joins TRBV2 to TRBJ2-7; tentatively, D is TRBD2 (6 bases). Trimming stripped 4 bases from V and 5 bases from J, with 12 bases between. The CDR3 has 13 residues. Germline V lookup: CDR1 SNHLY, CDR2 FYNNEI. Full variable domain (outside the CDR3, taken from reference TRBV2 and TRBJ2-7): EPEVTQTPSHQVTQMGQEVILRCVPISNHLYFYWYRQILGQKVEFLVSFYNNEISEKSEIFDDQFSVERPDGSNFTLKIRSTKLEDSAMYFCASSGLVDHEQYFGPGTRLTVT.

Comments on this clone: The same CDR3 can be traced to other DNA sequences in this sample. The rearrangement uses TRBV28 and TRBJ1-2; weak D call: TRBD1 (5 bases). The CDR3 extends over 13 amino acids. Germline V gene lookup returns CDR1 MDHEN and CDR2 SYDVKM. V lost 1 base, J lost 4 bases, and 7 bases lay in between. The CDR3 bases are TGTGCCAGCAGTTTATCGACAGCCTATGGCTACACCTTC. Residues: CASSLSTAYGYTF.

The chain couples TRBV27 to TRBJ1-2; maybe TRBD1 (5 bases). This CDR3 is 15 amino acids long. Trimming removed 6 bases from V and 8 bases from J, with 22 bases in between. Looked up from germline, CDR1 is MNHEY and CDR2 is SMNVEV (reference sequence). CDR3 DNA sequence: TGTGCCAGCAGCCCCCCGGGGACCGAACGAGGGGGCTACACCTTC. Its protein product is CASSPPGTERGGYTF.

The chain couples TRBV2 to TRBJ2-5; 13 bases align to TRBD2. The ends lost 4 bases at V and 1 base at J; junction bases unmatched: 6. The CDR3 runs 17 residues. The germline V gene has CDR1 SNHLY and CDR2 FYNNEI. The CDR3 region has the DNA TGTGCCAGCAGTGTCCGACTAGCGGGGGGCCCCCAAGAGACCCAGTACTTC. Translation gives CASSVRLAGGPQETQYF.

This rearrangement joins TRBV19 to TRBJ2-7; TRBD2 matches at 10 bases. The J segment lost 5 bases and the V segment lost 3 bases, leaving 4 bases of the junction unmatched. Looked up from germline, CDR1 is LNHDA and CDR2 is SQIVND (reference sequence). The CDR3 loop spans 14 amino acids. CDR3: CASSMGLARNEQYF. In DNA form, the CDR3 reads TGTGCCAGTAGTATGGGACTAGCGCGGAACGAGCAGTACTTC.

The V gene is TRBV3-1 (or the pseudogene TRBV3-2), the J gene TRBJ1-4; no definite D call. This CDR3 is built from 13 residues. V lost 4 bases and J lost 7, with 10 bases in between. Germline-derived CDR1 and CDR2 are LGHDT and YNNKEL (reference sequence). The CDR3 loop is CASSLLVGEKLFF. CDR3 in DNA: TGTGCCAGCAGCCTCCTCGTGGGTGAAAAACTGTTTTTT.

The chain links TRBV6-6 to TRBJ2-1; 12 bases are shared with TRBD1. The CDR3 runs to 16 residues. The ends lost 6 bases at V and 7 bases at J; junction bases unmatched: 10. Per the germline V gene, CDR1 is MNHNY and CDR2 is SVGAGI (reference sequence). This CDR3 reads CASSTTGQGAGNEQFF. The CDR3 DNA reads as TGTGCCAGCAGCACCACGGGACAGGGGGCAGGGAATGAGCAGTTCTTC.

This chain links TRBV30 with TRBJ1-2; D is unclear. Trimming left V 8 bases short and J 6 bases short, with 4 bases between. CDR1 and CDR2 from the germline V gene are GTSNPN and SVGIG (reference sequence). This CDR3 is built from 8 residues. CDR3 in amino acids: CAQDGYTF. CDR3 coding DNA: TGTGCCCAGGATGGCTACACCTTC.

The rearrangement links TRBV7-9 to TRBJ1-2; D is ambiguous. Trimming left V 1 base short and J 3 bases short, with 12 bases between. Germline V gene data show CDR1 as SEHNR and CDR2 as FQNEAQ (reference sequence). This CDR3 has 15 amino acids. This CDR3 is CASSLGGLLYYGYTF. Written as DNA, the CDR3 is TGTGCCAGCAGCTTAGGAGGCCTCCTCTACTATGGCTACACCTTC.

The sample holds one count of this clone. V and J are TRBV6-1 and TRBJ1-6, with 8 bases matching TRBD1. Germline V gene lookup returns CDR1 MNHNS and CDR2 SASEGT. The CDR3 has 15 residues. J was trimmed by 9 bases and V by 3 bases; bases with no gene match: 7. The CDR3: CASSDAGGISSPLHF. The CDR3 coding sequence is TGTGCCAGCAGTGATGCAGGGGGCATATCTTCACCCCTCCACTTT.

The chain is built from TRBV7-2 and TRBJ1-6; TRBD1 aligns across 8 bases. J lost 7 bases, V lost 3 bases, and 8 bases had no gene match. The CDR3 extends over 16 amino acids. The V gene's germline CDR1 is SGHTA and CDR2 FQGNSA. CDR3 protein: CASSLALGQGNSPLHF. The CDR3 coding sequence is TGTGCCAGCAGCTTGGCACTAGGACAGGGAAATTCACCCCTCCACTTT.

The rearrangement links TRBV18 to TRBJ1-2; 10 nucleotides align to TRBD1. The germline CDR1 and CDR2 sequences are KGHSH and LQKENI. The trim removed 3 bases at V and 9 bases at J, leaving 10 bases unmatched. The CDR3 runs to 15 residues. The CDR3 DNA reads TGTGCCAGCTCACCTACACTTGGACAGGGGGACAGCTACACCTTC. Translating it yields CASSPTLGQGDSYTF.

The chain employs TRBV2 and TRBJ1-1; no clear D. Trimming cost V 7 bases and J 4 bases, with 13 bases left between them. CDR1 and CDR2 from the germline V gene are SNHLY and FYNNEI. There are 13 residues in the CDR3. CDR3 coding DNA: TGTGCCAGCATAACGGGGAGAGGCACTGAAGCTTTCTTT. Translated, it gives CASITGRGTEAFF. The variable domain in full, completed from reference TRBV2 and TRBJ1-1, reads EPEVTQTPSHQVTQMGQEVILRCVPISNHLYFYWYRQILGQKVEFLVSFYNNEISEKSEIFDDQFSVERPDGSNFTLKIRSTKLEDSAMYFCASITGRGTEAFFGQGTRLTVV.

This clone was seen more than once but under ten times. V usage is TRBV4-1 and J usage is TRBJ1-5; the match to TRBD1 covers 9 bases. V shed 4 bases and J 2 bases; nucleotides not matched to a gene: 6. Germline CDR1 reads MGHRA; CDR2 reads YSYEKL. The CDR3 contains 16 residues. The CDR3 bases are TGCGCCAGCAGCCTTATGGACAGGGGCGGCAATCAGCCCCAGCATTTT. Protein sequence: CASSLMDRGGNQPQHF.

This clone was recorded a few times. The chain uses TRBV5-1 and TRBJ2-6; the D is unclear. Germline V gene lookup returns CDR1 SGHRS and CDR2 YFSETQ. The CDR3 is made up of 14 amino acids. With 1 base removed from V and 1 base from J, the gap between germline ends came to 3 bases. The CDR3 DNA reads TGCGCCAGCAGCTTGAGATCTGGGGCCAACGTCCTGACTTTC. Translating it yields CASSLRSGANVLTF.

In its sample, this clone was seen a few times. The V call is TRBV9, the J call TRBJ2-7, with D possibly TRBD1 on 5 matching bases. This CDR3 has 15 amino acids. The V end lost 0 bases, the J end lost 2 bases, and 12 bases lay between the germline ends. Germline CDR1 reads SGDLS; CDR2 reads YYNGEE. CDR3 residues: CASSVGPGQTYEQYF. CDR3 nucleotides: TGTGCCAGCAGCGTAGGCCCAGGGCAAACCTACGAGCAGTACTTC.

This sequence joins TRBV7-9 and TRBJ1-1; maybe TRBD1 (6 bases). From germline, CDR1 is SEHNR and CDR2 FQNEAQ (reference sequence). The CDR3 covers 15 residues. V was pared by 7 bases and J by 5 bases, with 20 bases between. The CDR3 DNA sequence: TGTGCCAGCACCAGAATAGGGGGGGAAGGAACTGAAGCTTTCTTT. Translating gives CASTRIGGEGTEAFF.

The rearrangement links TRBV6-5 to TRBJ1-1, with D possibly being TRBD1 (5 bases). V was shortened by 6 bases and J by 5 bases, with 16 bases between the two germline ends. This CDR3 region has 14 residues. Germline-derived CDR1 and CDR2 are MNHEY and SVGAGI. The CDR3: CASSGQWGRTEAFF. CDR3 coding DNA: TGTGCCAGCAGCGGCCAATGGGGACGGACTGAAGCTTTCTTT.

The rearrangement joins TRBV9 to TRBJ1-1; D uncertain. V dropped 4 bases and J dropped 7 bases, with 23 bases sitting between them. The CDR3 has 16 residues. Germline V gives CDR1 SGDLS, CDR2 YYNGEE. The CDR3 sequence: CASSPPRRQEGIEAFF. The CDR3 DNA sequence: TGTGCCAGCAGCCCCCCCCGAAGACAAGAAGGGATTGAAGCTTTCTTT.

This chain joins TRBV29-1 and TRBJ2-5; 7 bases are a match to TRBD1. From germline, CDR1 is SQVTM and CDR2 ANQGSEA. Unmatched junction bases numbered 10, after V lost 6 bases and J lost 12 bases. The CDR3 is 11 residues long. As DNA, the CDR3 is TGCAGCGTCCGACCACAGGGGTTGGAGTACTTC. Its protein is CSVRPQGLEYF.

The DNA for the CDR3 is TGTGCCAGCAGCTTGACTAGCGGGGGGGCCTATGAGCAGTTCTTC. Translating gives CASSLTSGGAYEQFF. J is TRBJ2-1 and V is TRBV7-9, with 14 bases matching TRBD2. In germline, CDR1 is SEHNR, CDR2 FQNEAQ (reference sequence). V was pared by 3 bases and J by 8 bases, with 3 bases of the junction left unmatched. The length of the CDR3 is 15 residues. Looking up the rest from reference TRBV7-9 and TRBJ2-1 gives the full variable domain: DTGVSQNPRHKITKRGQNVTFRCDPISEHNRLYWYRQTLGQGPEFLTYFQNEAQLEKSRLLSDRFSAERPKGSFSTLEIQRTEQGDSAMYLCASSLTSGGAYEQFFGPGTRLTVL.

The V and J genes are TRBV2 and TRBJ2-1, with D uncertain. The V end was cut by 7 bases, the J end by 4 bases, with 11 bases between. The CDR3 runs 13 residues. Germline CDR1 reads SNHLY; CDR2 reads FYNNEI. The DNA of the CDR3 is TGTGCCAGCACCACAGAGATGTACAATGAGCAGTTCTTC. Residues: CASTTEMYNEQFF.

The gene calls are TRBV6-5 and TRBJ2-3; 10 bases are a match to TRBD1. The CDR3 contains 15 residues. V was clipped by 10 bases and J by 6 bases; unmatched bases: 13. Per the germline V gene, CDR1 is MNHEY and CDR2 is SVGAGI. The CDR3 region has the DNA TGTGCCACCAACCAGGCGGGACAGGGGTCCGATACGCAGTATTTT. Amino acids: CATNQAGQGSDTQYF.

This sequence joins TRBV27 and TRBJ1-5; the D gene is possibly TRBD1 (6 bases). V shed 2 bases and J shed 2 bases, with 16 bases lying between them. The CDR3 sequence is 17 residues long. Germline CDR1 and CDR2: MNHEY and SMNVEV (reference sequence). The CDR3 nucleotides read TGTGCCAGCAGTTTAAGTCCAGGGCCAGGGGGCAATCAGCCCCAGCATTTT. Amino acids: CASSLSPGPGGNQPQHF.

This clone was observed a handful of times. V usage is TRBV5-4 and J usage is TRBJ1-2; 10 positions match TRBD1. Trimming removed 0 bases from V and 5 bases from J; junction bases left unmatched: 7. CDR1 is SGHNT and CDR2 is YYREEE in the germline V gene (reference sequence). This CDR3 is built from 16 residues. The CDR3 DNA sequence: TGTGCCAGCAGCTTGGTCGTGACAGGGGGCCAATATGGCTACACCTTC. Its protein product is CASSLVVTGGQYGYTF.